Presented here are 7 T cell receptor beta chains from one specimen sequenced in a study of somatic mutations in cytotoxic T cells in rheumatoid arthritis. TCRdb's copy holds only in-frame clones and misses some; the assay was immunoSEQ multiplex PCR. This repertoire shows around 12,000 clones, approximately 80% found once; its top ten account for over 11%. Sequencing was done on a sample of CD8+ T cells sorted from blood. Receptors originate from a man aged 50-60 years in good health.

The chain carries TRBV2 and TRBJ1-1, with D tentatively TRBD1 (5 bases). The V gene's germline CDR1 is SNHLY and CDR2 FYNNEI. Trimming pared 2 bases from V and 5 bases from J, leaving 12 bases between. The CDR3 spans 14 residues. The CDR3 reads CASSEFPGGTEAFF. The CDR3 nucleotides are TGTGCCAGCAGTGAATTCCCGGGGGGGACTGAAGCTTTCTTT.

This chain uses TRBV19 with TRBJ1-3; unclear D gene. Trimming removed 1 base from V and 4 bases from J, with 8 bases in between. The CDR3 extends over 14 amino acids. Germline lookup yields CDR1 LNHDA and CDR2 SQIVND (reference sequence). The CDR3 DNA sequence: TGTGCCAGTAGTATAGTGACCCTCGGAAACACCATATATTTT. Translation gives CASSIVTLGNTIYF.

This chain joins TRBV27 and TRBJ2-3; 12 positions agree with TRBD2. V trimming: 3 bases; J trimming: 6 bases; junction bases outside the gene matches: 19. The CDR3 is made up of 20 amino acids. From germline, CDR1 is MNHEY and CDR2 SMNVEV (reference sequence). CDR3 sequence: CASSFGTPGFSSGGADTQYF. The CDR3 DNA sequence: TGTGCCAGCAGTTTTGGTACCCCAGGATTCTCTAGCGGGGGGGCGGATACGCAGTATTTT.

The gene calls are TRBV11-2 and TRBJ2-7, with D unresolved. With 0 bases removed from V and 6 bases from J, the gap between germline ends came to 9 bases. Germline CDR1 and CDR2: SGHAT and FQNNGV. The CDR3 loop spans 13 amino acids. The CDR3 coding sequence is TGTGCCAGCAGCTTAGAAAAAGCGCTCGAGCAGTACTTC. This encodes CASSLEKALEQYF.

This clone was observed a single time. CDR3 in amino acids: CASSLGSYEQYF. The CDR3 nucleotides are TGTGCCAGCAGTTTGGGGTCCTACGAGCAGTACTTC. The gene calls are TRBV28 and TRBJ2-7; no firm D call. Germline CDR1 is MDHEN and CDR2 is SYDVKM. V lost 3 bases and J 1 base, leaving 4 bases between the germline ends. The CDR3 has 12 residues.

This clone was seen once. The chain uses TRBV27 and TRBJ2-1, with 8 positions matching TRBD2. V dropped 5 bases and J dropped 9; count of bases not matched to a gene: 15. This CDR3 contains 16 residues. Germline V lookup: CDR1 MNHEY, CDR2 SMNVEV (reference sequence). The CDR3 coding sequence is TGTGCCAGCAGTCACTCTCCGGGACTAGGGGTAGGTGAGCAGTTCTTC. It specifies CASSHSPGLGVGEQFF.

This chain links TRBV5-1 with TRBJ2-5; the match to TRBD1 covers 9 bases. The CDR3 spans 13 residues. J lost 3 bases, V lost 5 bases, and 2 bases had no gene match. Germline V gives CDR1 SGHRS, CDR2 YFSETQ. The CDR3 DNA sequence: TGCGCCAGCAGACGACAGGGGGAAGAGACCCAGTACTTC. Its protein is CASRRQGEETQYF.